Each of the 24 T cell receptor beta chains below was sequenced from the same sample in a study of T cell responses to AZD1222 COVID-19 vaccine. Sequencing used immunoSEQ multiplex PCR; TCRdb keeps in-frame clones, though not all of them. The top ten clones hold about a sixth of a sample with approximately 120,000 clones, approximately 91% of them seen once. This sample comprised peripheral blood, obtained on day 0 of AZD1222 vaccination. The source is an adult in good health.

J is TRBJ1-1 and V is TRBV9; D remains unclear. From germline, CDR1 is SGDLS and CDR2 YYNGEE. This CDR3 is built from 14 residues. Trimming pared 0 bases from V and 11 bases from J, leaving 17 bases between. The CDR3 here is CASSVVRAGSRAFF. The CDR3 DNA reads as TGTGCCAGCAGCGTAGTAAGGGCAGGCAGTCGGGCTTTCTTT.

This clone has just one count. This chain joins TRBV11-2 and TRBJ2-7; a possible D gene is TRBD2 (5 bases). This CDR3 has 15 residues. V lost 5 bases and J 1 base, leaving 15 bases between the germline ends. Germline CDR1 and CDR2: SGHAT and FQNNGV. This CDR3 is CASSPGIGFSYEQYF. The CDR3 DNA reads as TGTGCCAGCAGCCCCGGGATAGGGTTTTCCTACGAGCAGTACTTC.

V usage is TRBV9 and J usage is TRBJ1-2; D may be TRBD1 (6 bases). The CDR3 consists of 14 residues. Between the trimmed V and J ends, which lost 2 bases and 5 bases, there was a span of 13 bases. Per germline, CDR1 SGDLS and CDR2 YYNGEE. CDR3 sequence: CASSVGTRSYGYTF. CDR3 DNA sequence: TGTGCCAGCAGCGTCGGGACACGTTCTTATGGCTACACCTTC.

The chain has TRBV18 and TRBJ1-2; D gene unclear. CDR1 KGHSH and CDR2 LQKENI come from the germline V gene. The CDR3 totals 16 residues. Trimming took off 3 bases at V and 5 bases at J, with 19 bases between the two ends. CDR3 nucleotides: TGTGCCAGCTCACCTCCACTCGGCCTGCTTATGTATGGCTACACCTTC. Protein product: CASSPPLGLLMYGYTF.

This chain links TRBV5-8 with TRBJ1-5, with D uncertain. V lost 2 bases and J 8 bases, leaving 17 bases between the germline ends. Germline values: CDR1 SGHTS, CDR2 YDEGEE. The CDR3 is made up of 15 amino acids. CDR3 coding DNA: TGTGCCAGCAGCTTTGGGCTGGCGGATAGGGAGCCCCAGCATTTT. As protein: CASSFGLADREPQHF.

The chain is built from TRBV2 and TRBJ1-1, with D unresolved. From germline, CDR1 is SNHLY and CDR2 FYNNEI. The CDR3 is 14 amino acids. V shed 7 bases and J shed 6 bases, with 18 bases lying between them. CDR3 protein: CASNFPAPGAEAFF. CDR3 DNA sequence: TGTGCCAGCAACTTCCCTGCCCCGGGTGCTGAAGCTTTCTTT.

The J gene is TRBJ1-2, the V gene TRBV18, with D unclear. Germline V CDR1 and CDR2: KGHSH, LQKENI. This CDR3 has 14 amino acids. Between the trimmed V and J ends, which lost 0 bases and 4 bases, there was a span of 9 bases. The CDR3 DNA reads as TGTGCCAGCTCACCACCGGGCAACGCCTATGGCTACACCTTC. It translates to CASSPPGNAYGYTF.

The V gene is TRBV10-3, the J gene TRBJ2-7, with 14 bases identical to TRBD2. Germline V CDR1 and CDR2: ENHRY, SYGVKD. Germline trimming cut 10 bases from V and 7 bases from J; bases unmatched to any gene: 9. The CDR3 has 14 amino acids. The CDR3 DNA sequence: TGTGCCACTTCGACTAGCGGGAGGGAGGGTGAGCAGTACGTC. Translation: CATSTSGREGEQYV.

The chain carries TRBV24-1 and TRBJ2-1; D call uncertain. The V gene's germline CDR1 is KGHDR and CDR2 SFDVKD. Trimming left V 7 bases short and J 0 bases short, with 15 bases between. The CDR3 contains 16 residues. The CDR3 sequence: CATSSPGGSSYNEQFF. Here the CDR3 DNA reads TGTGCCACCAGCTCACCCGGTGGGTCCTCCTACAATGAGCAGTTCTTC.

The chain has TRBV6-5 and TRBJ2-2, with D perhaps TRBD1 (5 bases). CDR3 length: 14 amino acids. V was shortened by 6 bases and J by 5 bases, with 13 bases between the two germline ends. Germline CDR1 is MNHEY and CDR2 is SVGAGI. The CDR3 sequence is CASSYTTVTGELFF. The CDR3 nucleotides read TGTGCCAGCAGCTATACGACAGTAACCGGGGAGCTGTTTTTT.

The gene calls are TRBV7-2 and TRBJ1-1; D is ambiguous. With 5 bases removed from V and 4 bases from J, the gap between germline ends came to 5 bases. Germline CDR1 and CDR2: SGHTA and FQGNSA. The CDR3 runs 11 residues. The CDR3 protein is CASSLFTEAFF. Written as DNA, the CDR3 is TGTGCCAGCAGCCTCTTCACTGAAGCTTTCTTT.

The J gene is TRBJ1-2, the V gene TRBV27, with a weak D call TRBD1 (5 bases). From germline, CDR1 is MNHEY and CDR2 SMNVEV (reference sequence). V was trimmed by 3 bases and J by 0 bases, leaving 11 bases between them. This CDR3 spans 15 amino acids. The CDR3 DNA is TGTGCCAGCAGTTTCGGGGGAAGTCCTAACTATGGCTACACCTTC. The encoded protein is CASSFGGSPNYGYTF.

The V call is TRBV3-1 (or the pseudogene TRBV3-2), the J call TRBJ1-3; D may be TRBD1 (5 bases). This CDR3 comprises 14 residues. V was trimmed by 8 bases and J by 3 bases, leaving 14 bases between them. Germline-derived CDR1 and CDR2 are LGHDT and YNNKEL (reference sequence). The CDR3 here is CASSTSGYGNTIYF. CDR3 nucleotide sequence: TGTGCCAGCTCAACTTCAGGGTATGGAAACACCATATATTTT.

This chain joins TRBV25-1 and TRBJ2-5, with no clear D. The CDR3 runs 13 residues. V was cut by 4 bases and J by 2 bases, with 8 bases left in between. Germline V gives CDR1 MGHDK, CDR2 SYGVNS. The CDR3 sequence is CASSGTAQETQYF. CDR3 DNA sequence: TGTGCCAGCAGTGGGACCGCTCAAGAGACCCAGTACTTC.

This sequence joins TRBV4-1 and TRBJ1-2; 9 bases are shared with TRBD1. The CDR3 extends over 17 amino acids. V lost 3 bases to trimming and J lost 4 bases; unmatched junction nucleotides: 12. Germline V lookup: CDR1 MGHRA, CDR2 YSYEKL. CDR3 coding DNA: TGCGCCAGCAGCCAGACGGGACAGGGACTTTACCCCTATGGCTACACCTTC. Amino acid sequence: CASSQTGQGLYPYGYTF.

The chain is built from TRBV19 and TRBJ2-6; D is ambiguous. Germline CDR1 is LNHDA and CDR2 is SQIVND (reference sequence). The CDR3 spans 13 residues. Trimming pared 9 bases from V and 3 bases from J, leaving 9 bases between. The CDR3 spells CASTLVGANVLTF. CDR3 coding DNA: TGTGCCAGCACCTTGGTTGGGGCCAACGTCCTGACTTTC.

The chain has TRBV7-8 and TRBJ1-3; D is possibly TRBD1 (6 bases). The CDR3 runs 16 residues. Germline CDR1 SGHVS, CDR2 FQNEAQ. V was cut by 1 base and J by 7 bases, with 17 bases left in between. The CDR3 loop is CASSLVGQGRSNTIYF. The CDR3 region has the DNA TGTGCCAGCAGCTTAGTGGGGCAGGGGCGTTCCAACACCATATATTTT.

The chain carries TRBV11-3 and TRBJ2-7; no definite D call. In germline, CDR1 is SGHNT, CDR2 YENEEA. V was cut by 0 bases and J by 7 bases, with 10 bases left in between. The CDR3 sequence is 13 residues long. CDR3 protein: CASSLDGLREQYF. The DNA for the CDR3 is TGTGCCAGCAGCTTAGATGGTCTACGGGAGCAGTACTTC.

This chain connects TRBV20-1 to TRBJ1-2, with D unclear. The germline V and J ends were trimmed by 1 base and 4 bases, with 4 bases remaining between them. Germline values: CDR1 DFQATT, CDR2 SNEGSKA (reference sequence). The CDR3 length is 11 residues. The CDR3 loop is CSARGPYGYTF. The CDR3 region has the DNA TGCAGTGCTAGAGGGCCCTATGGCTACACCTTC.

V gene TRBV3-1 (or the pseudogene TRBV3-2) combines with J gene TRBJ2-1; 8 nucleotides line up with TRBD2. V shed 3 bases, J shed 0 bases, and the junction held 7 bases outside the gene matches. Germline assignment: CDR1 LGHDT and CDR2 YNNKEL (reference sequence). The CDR3 is made up of 17 amino acids. CDR3 in amino acids: CASSHRTSWSSYNEQFF. For the CDR3, the DNA is TGTGCCAGCAGCCACCGGACTAGCTGGAGCTCCTACAATGAGCAGTTCTTC.

The chain couples TRBV9 to TRBJ2-7, with D perhaps matching TRBD2 (5 bases). The CDR3 has 13 amino acids. Germline loops: CDR1 SGDLS, CDR2 YYNGEE. The V end lost 6 bases, the J end lost 3 bases, and 13 bases lay between the germline ends. CDR3 residues: CASNPWGVYEQYV. The CDR3, as DNA: TGTGCCAGCAATCCGTGGGGAGTCTACGAGCAGTACGTC.

J is TRBJ1-2 and V is TRBV4-2; no firm D call. V was cut by 0 bases and J by 4 bases, with 9 bases left in between. The CDR3 has 14 residues. The germline CDR1 and CDR2 sequences are LGHNA and YNFKEQ. Written as DNA, the CDR3 is TGTGCCAGCAGCCAAGATAGCACCGGCTATGGCTACACCTTC. Residues: CASSQDSTGYGYTF.

This rearrangement joins TRBV20-1 to TRBJ2-5; TRBD1 aligns across 12 bases. The junction had 6 bases not matched to a gene; V was cut back by 3 bases and J by 4 bases. The length of the CDR3 is 15 residues. Germline V gene lookup returns CDR1 DFQATT and CDR2 SNEGSKA (reference sequence). CDR3 DNA: TGCAGTGCTAGTTGGGACAGGGGGCGCCGAGAGACCCAGTACTTC. Translated: CSASWDRGRRETQYF.

This rearrangement joins TRBV7-8 to TRBJ2-5, with 7 bases identical to TRBD2. Germline V gene sequence: CDR1 SGHVS, CDR2 FQNEAQ. CDR3 length: 15 residues. Losses at the gene ends were 5 bases for V and 4 bases for J; bases not matched to a gene: 10. The CDR3 DNA reads as TGTGCCAGCAGCCGAGGCTACGGGGAGGGAGAGACCCAGTACTTC. It encodes CASSRGYGEGETQYF. Based on the CDR3 plus reference TRBV7-8 and TRBJ2-5, the full variable domain is GAGVSQSPRYKVAKRGQDVALRCDPISGHVSLFWYQQALGQGPEFLTYFQNEAQLDKSGLPSDRFFAERPEGSVSTLKIQRTQQEDSAVYLCASSRGYGEGETQYFGPGTRLLVL.